Presented here are 30 T cell receptor beta chains from one specimen sequenced in a study of early T cells in non-severe SARS-CoV-2 infection. TCRdb used MiXCR to reprocess the 5' RACE reads, holding one entry per CDR3 protein. Found here are about 59,000 distinct CDR3 sequences, approximately 13% of them singletons; the top ten hold about a tenth. The sequencing here drew on whole blood, taken at baseline. Source of these receptors: an adult who was a healthcare worker with PCR-confirmed SARS-CoV-2 infection or an uninfected control (not recorded which).

This clonotype was counted many times. This sequence joins TRBV5-1 and TRBJ2-5; D is perhaps TRBD1 (6 bases). Trimming removed 4 bases at V and 4 bases at J, with 11 bases between. This CDR3 has 13 amino acids. CDR1 is SGHRS and CDR2 is YFSETQ in the germline V gene. CDR3 amino acids: CASSPDRRETQYF. The CDR3 nucleotides read TGCGCCAGCAGCCCCGACAGGAGAGAGACCCAGTACTTC. Together with reference TRBV5-1 and TRBJ2-5, the CDR3 gives the full variable domain: KAGVTQTPRYLIKTRGQQVTLSCSPISGHRSVSWYQQTPGQGLQFLFEYFSETQRNKGNFPGRFSGRQFSNSRSEMNVSTLELGDSALYLCASSPDRRETQYFGPGTRLLVL.

This clonotype showed up just a few times. The chain joins TRBV27 to TRBJ2-7, with D perhaps matching TRBD2 (6 bases). V lost 2 bases to trimming and J lost 0 bases, with 11 bases between them. CDR3 size: 15 residues. Per the germline V gene, CDR1 is MNHEY and CDR2 is SMNVEV (reference sequence). DNA for the CDR3: TGTGCCAGCAGTTTACGGGACGGGAGCTCCTACGAGCAGTACTTC. Its translation: CASSLRDGSSYEQYF.

This clonotype was observed a handful of times. This chain connects TRBV12-3 or TRBV12-4 to TRBJ2-5; D might be TRBD2 (5 bases). This CDR3 is 15 amino acids long. V was trimmed by 5 bases and J by 7 bases, leaving 20 bases between them. The CDR3 DNA reads as TGTGCCAGCAGTCCCCGAGGACTGGAGCTGGGGACCCAGTACTTC. This translates into CASSPRGLELGTQYF.

The rearrangement joins TRBV6-5 to TRBJ1-2, with a tentative D call TRBD1 (6 bases). The germline V gene encodes CDR1 MNHEY and CDR2 SVGAGI. This CDR3 spans 15 amino acids. V dropped 0 bases and J dropped 8 bases, with 16 bases sitting between them. The CDR3 protein is CASSYSVTQGKGYTF. The CDR3 DNA reads TGTGCCAGCAGTTACTCGGTAACCCAGGGGAAGGGCTACACCTTC.

This clonotype was seen only a few times. This chain links TRBV11-2 with TRBJ2-4, with 7 nucleotides matching TRBD2. Germline CDR1 reads SGHAT; CDR2 reads FQNNGV. The V and J ends lost 5 bases and 7 bases, in that order; junction bases with no gene match: 8. CDR3 size: 14 residues. The CDR3 region is CASSPPWEGNIQYF. The CDR3 nucleotides read TGTGCCAGCAGCCCCCCCTGGGAGGGGAACATTCAGTACTTC.

The rearrangement joins TRBV29-1 to TRBJ1-2, with D unresolved. The CDR3 covers 12 residues. Trimming left V 4 bases short and J 9 bases short, with 15 bases between. Germline CDR1 SQVTM, CDR2 ANQGSEA. DNA for the CDR3: TGCAGCGTTGTCACGGTTTCTATGAGCTACACCTTC. Its translation: CSVVTVSMSYTF.

The V call is TRBV15, the J call TRBJ2-7; the D gene is possibly TRBD2 (5 bases). The CDR3 loop spans 13 amino acids. Germline V CDR1 and CDR2: LNHNV, YYDKDF (reference sequence). V was pared by 2 bases and J by 7 bases, with 12 bases between. The CDR3 nucleotides are TGTGCCACCAGCAGAATTGGAGGCAGTGAGCAGTACTTC. It encodes CATSRIGGSEQYF.

The genes are TRBV20-1 and TRBJ2-5; TRBD1 might be the D (5 bases). The CDR3 has 16 residues. V was trimmed by 6 bases and J by 0 bases, leaving 20 bases between them. Per germline, CDR1 DFQATT and CDR2 SNEGSKA (reference sequence). The CDR3 DNA is TGCAGTGCATGTCCCACTGGACACTGGTACCAAGAGACCCAGTACTTC. Translated: CSACPTGHWYQETQYF.

This clonotype has just a few counts. This rearrangement joins TRBV7-6 to TRBJ2-1; the match to TRBD1 covers 8 bases. CDR1 and CDR2 from the germline V gene are SGHVS and FNYEAQ. V was pared by 1 base and J by 3 bases, with 5 bases of the junction left unmatched. There are 16 residues in the CDR3. CDR3 sequence reads: CASSLESGGGYNEQFF. The CDR3 DNA follows: TGTGCCAGCAGCTTAGAGTCAGGGGGCGGCTACAATGAGCAGTTCTTC. The whole variable domain, filled in from reference TRBV7-6 and TRBJ2-1, reads GAGVSQSPRYKVTKRGQDVALRCDPISGHVSLYWYRQALGQGPEFLTYFNYEAQQDKSGLPNDRFSAERPEGSISTLTIQRTEQRDSAMYRCASSLESGGGYNEQFFGPGTRLTVL.

This clonotype was seen more than once but under ten times. The gene calls are TRBV7-6 and TRBJ1-3, with unresolved D. This CDR3 has 13 residues. V shed 1 base and J shed 4 bases, with 5 bases lying between them. Germline loops: CDR1 SGHVS, CDR2 FNYEAQ. The CDR3 protein is CASSLGSGNTIYF. As DNA, the CDR3 is TGTGCCAGCAGCTTAGGCTCCGGAAACACCATATATTTT.

The chain couples TRBV7-9 to TRBJ1-1; TRBD1 might be the D (5 bases). V lost 4 bases to trimming and J lost 3 bases, with 15 bases between them. CDR3 size: 15 residues. Germline values: CDR1 SEHNR, CDR2 FQNEAQ (reference sequence). In DNA, the CDR3 is TGTGCCAGCAGCTCCATCCGTGTGGGGGACACTGAAGCTTTCTTT. Translating it yields CASSSIRVGDTEAFF.

This sequence joins TRBV7-9 and TRBJ1-1, with D possibly being TRBD1 (6 bases). The ends were cut back, 6 bases at V and 1 base at J, with 12 bases in the middle. The CDR3 totals 14 residues. The germline V gene has CDR1 SEHNR and CDR2 FQNEAQ (reference sequence). CDR3: CASSIPGQNTEAFF. In nucleotides, the CDR3 is TGTGCCAGCAGTATACCGGGACAGAACACTGAAGCTTTCTTT.

This clonotype was counted at least ten times. The chain joins TRBV20-1 to TRBJ2-3; 9 bases are a match to TRBD1. The CDR3 is made up of 15 amino acids. Germline V gene sequence: CDR1 DFQATT, CDR2 SNEGSKA (reference sequence). V dropped 2 bases and J dropped 2; count of bases not matched to a gene: 5. In nucleotides, the CDR3 is TGCAGTGCTAGATTGGGACAGGGCTTCACAGATACGCAGTATTTT. As protein: CSARLGQGFTDTQYF.

V is TRBV12-3 or TRBV12-4 and J is TRBJ2-7; no clear D. The CDR3 is made up of 12 amino acids. The germline V and J ends were trimmed by 5 bases and 3 bases, with 8 bases remaining between them. The DNA of the CDR3 is TGTGCCAGCAGTCGGACGGACTACGAGCAGTACTTC. The encoded protein is CASSRTDYEQYF.

This clonotype has just a few counts. V gene TRBV19 combines with J gene TRBJ1-4; 7 nucleotides align to TRBD1. Trimming cost V 5 bases and J 8 bases; bases outside gene matches: 14. The germline V gene encodes CDR1 LNHDA and CDR2 SQIVND (reference sequence). The CDR3 totals 16 residues. DNA of the CDR3: TGTGCCAGTAGTGACACCAGGGGGATTTCATGGGAAAAACTGTTTTTT. Its translation is CASSDTRGISWEKLFF.

The table lists this clonotype with a few counts. Germline is not matched at one junction end, which may reflect a read error. The V gene is TRBV20-1, the J gene TRBJ2-2; TRBD2 matches 9 bases. Looked up from germline, CDR1 is DFQATT and CDR2 is SNEGSKA (reference sequence). The CDR3 loop spans 15 amino acids. The CDR3 protein is CSASPTSGSIGGLFF. The DNA for the CDR3 is TGCAGTGCTAGTCCAACTAGCGGGTCGATCGGGGGGCTGTTTTTT.

This rearrangement joins TRBV6-5 to TRBJ2-2; perhaps TRBD1 as D (6 bases). Germline CDR1 MNHEY, CDR2 SVGAGI. V lost 7 bases and J lost 1, with 16 bases in between. This CDR3 has 16 amino acids. The CDR3 here is CASNLQRGGNTGELFF. DNA of the CDR3: TGTGCCAGCAACCTACAGAGAGGGGGGAACACCGGGGAGCTGTTTTTT.

The V call is TRBV29-1, the J call TRBJ2-1; 7 bases agree with TRBD2. The CDR3 consists of 15 residues. V lost 4 bases to trimming and J lost 9 bases; unmatched junction nucleotides: 15. Looked up from germline, CDR1 is SQVTM and CDR2 is ANQGSEA. The CDR3 region has the DNA TGCAGCGTTGCGAGTAGCGGGCCCCTCACGGGTGAGCAGTTCTTC. This encodes CSVASSGPLTGEQFF.

J is TRBJ2-1 and V is TRBV5-1; D gene ambiguous. Trimming shortened V by 0 bases and J by 9 bases, and 10 bases separated the two germline ends. The length of the CDR3 is 13 residues. The germline gives CDR1 SGHRS, CDR2 YFSETQ. CDR3 sequence: CASSLDSLSEQFF. The CDR3 DNA reads as TGCGCCAGCAGCTTGGACAGTTTGAGTGAGCAGTTCTTC.

The V and J genes are TRBV12-3 or TRBV12-4 and TRBJ2-6, with 10 bases identical to TRBD1. This CDR3 has 19 residues. V was pared by 5 bases and J by 0 bases, with 10 bases of the junction left unmatched. The CDR3 DNA follows: TGTGCCAGCAGTCTAAGGGACAGGGGACGATACTCTGGGGCCAACGTCCTGACTTTC. Translating gives CASSLRDRGRYSGANVLTF.

This clonotype was observed a few times. The rearrangement links TRBV12-3 or TRBV12-4 to TRBJ1-1; no clear D gene. This CDR3 region has 13 residues. V dropped 7 bases and J dropped 1 base, with 10 bases sitting between them. In DNA form, the CDR3 reads TGTGCCAGCACCCTACCGCGGAACACTGAAGCTTTCTTT. It encodes CASTLPRNTEAFF.

This clonotype was seen a few times. The chain joins TRBV7-2 to TRBJ1-3; no clear D. The V end lost 5 bases, the J end lost 5 bases, and 10 bases lay between the germline ends. Germline V lookup: CDR1 SGHTA, CDR2 FQGNSA. This CDR3 spans 13 amino acids. Here the CDR3 DNA reads TGTGCCAGCAGCCCCGATTTCCGAAACACCATATATTTT. Translated, it gives CASSPDFRNTIYF.

Concerning this clonotype itself: Given the absence of the conserved phenylalanine or tryptophan at the CDR3 end, a read error is likely. The chain combines TRBV24-1 with TRBJ2-3; 7 bases match TRBD2. The CDR3 runs to 16 residues. The germline CDR1 and CDR2 sequences are KGHDR and SFDVKD. Unmatched junction bases numbered 7, after V lost 3 bases and J lost 2 bases. The DNA of the CDR3 is TGTGCCACCAGTGATAGGAAGGGAGGGACCACAGATACGCAGTATTCT. Translating it yields CATSDRKGGTTDTQYS.

In this sample, this clonotype turned up a few times. This rearrangement joins TRBV7-9 to TRBJ2-3; D may be TRBD1 or TRBD2 (6 bases each). Per germline, CDR1 SEHNR and CDR2 FQNEAQ (reference sequence). The CDR3 runs 15 residues. V lost 5 bases and J 7 bases, leaving 19 bases between the germline ends. CDR3 sequence: CASSPVGGTGNTQYF. The CDR3 nucleotides are TGTGCCAGCAGCCCTGTAGGGGGGACCGGGAATACGCAGTATTTT.

This clonotype was recorded many times. The CDR3 protein is CASSKSTGENSPLHF. CDR3 DNA: TGTGCCAGCTCAAAGAGCACAGGGGAAAATTCACCCCTCCACTTT. The chain recombines TRBV18 with TRBJ1-6; the match to TRBD1 covers 7 bases. CDR3 length: 15 amino acids. V lost 5 bases to trimming and J lost 7 bases; unmatched junction nucleotides: 8. Germline assignment: CDR1 KGHSH and CDR2 LQKENI.

The chain combines TRBV28 with TRBJ2-7; TRBD1 agrees at 7 bases. The V gene's germline CDR1 is MDHEN and CDR2 SYDVKM. V dropped 6 bases and J dropped 4; count of bases not matched to a gene: 9. The CDR3 is 14 amino acids. The CDR3 sequence is CASRMGQIQYEQYF. In nucleotides, the CDR3 is TGTGCCAGCAGAATGGGACAGATACAGTACGAGCAGTACTTC.

This rearrangement joins TRBV20-1 to TRBJ1-2; 9 bases align to TRBD1. CDR1 DFQATT and CDR2 SNEGSKA come from the germline V gene (reference sequence). V trimming: 4 bases; J trimming: 5 bases; junction bases outside the gene matches: 8. The CDR3 is made up of 14 amino acids. CDR3 region: CSANPGQGGYGYTF. The CDR3 DNA follows: TGCAGTGCTAACCCGGGACAGGGAGGATATGGCTACACCTTC.

The J gene is TRBJ2-3, the V gene TRBV9, with D perhaps being TRBD1 or TRBD2 (5 bases each). CDR3 length: 16 residues. V shed 2 bases and J shed 0 bases, with 13 bases lying between them. Germline values: CDR1 SGDLS, CDR2 YYNGEE. The CDR3: CASSVTGTASTDTQYF. The CDR3 region has the DNA TGTGCCAGCAGCGTGACGGGGACGGCTAGCACAGATACGCAGTATTTT.

This chain joins TRBV28 and TRBJ1-1; TRBD1 is a possible D gene (5 bases). The CDR3 is 13 amino acids. V was clipped by 4 bases and J by 6 bases, with 12 bases between them. Per germline, CDR1 MDHEN and CDR2 SYDVKM. CDR3 sequence: CASSSSGFPEAFF. CDR3 DNA sequence: TGTGCCAGCAGTTCATCAGGGTTCCCTGAAGCTTTCTTT.

The sample holds many counts of this clonotype. An end of the junction does not agree with germline; a read error may underlie this. This chain joins TRBV2 and TRBJ2-3, with D possibly matching TRBD1 (6 bases). Germline V gene data show CDR1 as SNHLY and CDR2 as FYNNEI. CDR3 size: 11 residues. The CDR3 DNA reads TGTGCCAGCAGTGTGGAACAGGGAAGGGATTTT. Its translation is CASSVEQGRDF.